The 14 T cell receptor beta chains given below trace back to one sample, sequenced in a study of cytomegalovirus exposure and HLA in healthy donors. The PCR made use of 60 Vbeta and 13 Jbeta primers. The table came from immunoSEQ multiplex PCR; TCRdb's copy has only in-frame clones and leaves some out. The sample yields around 120,000 clones, 9% to 10% seen once. The source material was PBMCs. These receptors originate from a man younger than 45 in good health and CMV-seronegative.

The V call is TRBV27, the J call TRBJ2-3, with TRBD2 matching over 16 bases. The CDR3 extends over 16 amino acids. Germline V gives CDR1 MNHEY, CDR2 SMNVEV (reference sequence). J was trimmed by 5 bases and V by 7 bases; bases with no gene match: 6. CDR3 sequence (DNA): TGTGCCAGCACCCCGGGACTAGCGGGGGGGTTAGATACGCAGTATTTT. It specifies CASTPGLAGGLDTQYF.

V and J are TRBV7-2 and TRBJ1-1, with 9 bases matching TRBD1. The V segment lost 4 bases and the J segment 4 bases; nucleotides outside the gene matches: 4. The CDR3 length is 14 residues. Germline CDR1 SGHTA, CDR2 FQGNSA. The CDR3 loop is CASSSWTGATEAFF. The CDR3 DNA is TGTGCCAGCAGCTCCTGGACAGGGGCCACTGAAGCTTTCTTT.

The V call is TRBV12-5, the J call TRBJ2-3, with a tentative D call TRBD1 (7 bases). CDR3 length: 16 amino acids. The V end was cut by 6 bases, the J end by 7 bases, with 23 bases between. Germline CDR1 LGHNT, CDR2 FRNRAP. The CDR3 protein is CASGNPRDSDAYTQYF. The CDR3 DNA reads as TGTGCTAGTGGCAACCCGCGGGACAGCGATGCATATACGCAGTATTTT.

This rearrangement joins TRBV7-2 to TRBJ2-7, with TRBD1 identical over 7 bases. The germline CDR1 and CDR2 sequences are SGHTA and FQGNSA. J was trimmed by 4 bases and V by 1 base; bases with no gene match: 10. There are 16 residues in the CDR3. The CDR3 sequence is CASSLGFRQGDYEQYF. CDR3 nucleotide sequence: TGTGCCAGCAGCTTAGGTTTCCGACAGGGTGATTACGAGCAGTACTTC.

This clone has a handful of counts. The V gene is TRBV19, the J gene TRBJ1-4; D remains unclear. Germline CDR1 is LNHDA and CDR2 is SQIVND (reference sequence). The CDR3 sequence is 15 residues long. V gave up 3 bases and J gave up 7 bases, with 15 bases separating them. CDR3 sequence (DNA): TGTGCCAGTAGTATCGGTAGGAGTTCGGGTGAAAAACTGTTTTTT. It is translated as CASSIGRSSGEKLFF.

This chain connects TRBV7-8 to TRBJ1-2; 10 bases are a match to TRBD1. After removal of 7 bases from V and 7 bases from J, the junction contained 6 bases not matched to a gene. Germline CDR1 and CDR2: SGHVS and FQNEAQ. CDR3 length equals 13 residues. CDR3 nucleotide sequence: TGTGCCAGCACCGGACAGGGGGGGGTTGGCTACACCTTC. Translated: CASTGQGGVGYTF.

Note on this clone: Only one base separates this from a far larger clonotype, so it likely reflects a read error. Other nucleotide sequences from this sample produce the same CDR3. The chain carries TRBV5-4 and TRBJ2-7, with 8 bases aligning to TRBD1. This CDR3 region has 17 residues. Germline-derived CDR1 and CDR2 are SGHNT and YYREEE (reference sequence). The CDR3 DNA sequence: TGTGCCAGCAGCTCTCTAGATTTGACAGGGGACTCCTACGAGAAGTACTTC. The encoded protein is CASSSLDLTGDSYEKYF.

This clone was seen a handful of times. V gene TRBV5-1 combines with J gene TRBJ2-2, with a tentative D call TRBD1 (6 bases). Trimming cost V 4 bases and J 0 bases, with 13 bases left between them. The V gene's germline CDR1 is SGHRS and CDR2 YFSETQ. This CDR3 has 16 residues. The CDR3 loop reads CASSGQRATNTGELFF. DNA of the CDR3: TGCGCCAGCAGCGGACAGAGGGCAACGAACACCGGGGAGCTGTTTTTT.

Of note for this clone: This is likely a read error, given that the CDR3 carries no conserved phenylalanine or tryptophan at its end. The limits of the CDR3 on the DNA are not certain, so only TCRdb's listed CDR3 is given. V and J are TRBV5-1 and TRBJ2-7; whether TRBD2, the table's D call, matches the DNA was not checked. Germline values: CDR1 SGHRS, CDR2 YFSETQ. From its first to its last residue, the CDR3 has 12 amino acids. The CDR3 sequence is CASSFHGTSGRI.

This clone was observed a handful of times. This chain links TRBV10-3 with TRBJ1-1; 9 nucleotides match TRBD1. Germline CDR1 ENHRY, CDR2 SYGVKD. The CDR3 has 18 residues. V lost 1 base and J lost 0; bases outside the gene matches: 9. CDR3 bases: TGTGCCATCAGTGAGTGGGACAGGGCCGTCGGGATGAACACTGAAGCTTTCTTT. Residues: CAISEWDRAVGMNTEAFF.

The sample holds a few counts of this clone. The chain carries TRBV9 and TRBJ2-3; the D is unclear. Trimming removed 4 bases at V and 4 bases at J, with 19 bases between. The CDR3 spans 16 residues. CDR1 SGDLS and CDR2 YYNGEE come from the germline V gene. The CDR3 here is CASSPSPLMAADTQYF. The DNA for the CDR3 is TGTGCCAGCAGCCCCAGCCCCCTGATGGCGGCAGATACGCAGTATTTT.

In this sample, this clone turned up a few times. This rearrangement joins TRBV9 to TRBJ1-3; D call uncertain. The V end was cut by 0 bases, the J end by 3 bases, with 10 bases between. Germline loops: CDR1 SGDLS, CDR2 YYNGEE. The length of the CDR3 is 15 residues. The CDR3 spells CASSVATGGGNTIYF. DNA of the CDR3: TGTGCCAGCAGCGTAGCTACGGGTGGTGGAAACACCATATATTTT.

This clone occurred a few times. Other nucleotide sequences in the sample specify the same CDR3. This CDR3 reads CASSVGTGGSYEQYF. The CDR3 coding sequence is TGTGCCAGCAGCGTGGGGACAGGGGGGTCCTACGAGCAGTACTTC. The V and J genes are TRBV9 and TRBJ2-7; 11 bases are shared with TRBD1. The CDR3 totals 15 residues. V trimming: 2 bases; J trimming: 1 base; junction bases outside the gene matches: 2. Per germline, CDR1 SGDLS and CDR2 YYNGEE.

The chain is built from TRBV6-1 and TRBJ2-3; the D gene is possibly TRBD2 (6 bases). V shed 7 bases and J shed 6 bases, with 14 bases lying between them. The CDR3 contains 13 residues. CDR1 is MNHNS and CDR2 is SASEGT in the germline V gene. CDR3 DNA: TGTGCCAGCACCTATAATGGGGGGGATACGCAGTATTTT. Its protein is CASTYNGGDTQYF.